These T cell receptor beta chains were read from a single sample in a study of OX40 agonist ivuxolimab in advanced cancers. Measured with immunoSEQ multiplex PCR; TCRdb has only the in-frame clones, and not every one. The table has tens of thousands of clones, 90% seen once. Specimen: CD4+ or CD8+ T cells sorted from blood, collected in a trial of the OX40 agonist ivuxolimab. The receptors come from an adult with an advanced solid tumor such as melanoma, head and neck, liver or kidney cancer. The CDR3 runs from the conserved cysteine through the conserved F or W. The D gene is left open where the match is weak. The size of a clone is reported for some rows only, either as once, few or many, or as a class for expanded clones.

v_call	clone_size	d_call	j_call	cdr3_nt	cdr3_aa
TRBV30	NA	NA	TRBJ2-2	TGTGCCTGGAACTATGGAACGAACACCGGGGAGCTGTTTTTT	CAWNYGTNTGELFF
TRBV27	NA	NA	TRBJ1-2	TGTGCCAGCAGCGACGGAGTTTATGGCTACACCTTC	CASSDGVYGYTF
TRBV6-5	few	TRBD2	TRBJ2-7	TGTGCCAGCAGTTATTCGTATGGCGGGAGCTCCTACGAGCAGTACTTC	CASSYSYGGSSYEQYF
TRBV10-3	NA	NA	TRBJ2-2	TGTGCCATCAGTGAGTCAGCGGCGGGGACCGGGGAGCTGTTTTTT	CAISESAAGTGELFF
TRBV19	NA	NA	TRBJ1-5	TGTGCCAGTAGTATAGGATTAGGGGCAGTTCAGCCCCAGCATTTT	CASSIGLGAVQPQHF
TRBV5-1	NA	TRBD2	TRBJ2-1	TGCGCCAGCAGCCCAAAACCGGGGGGGACCCAATTGGATGAGCAGTTCTTC	CASSPKPGGTQLDEQFF
TRBV30	NA	NA	TRBJ1-1	TGTGCCTGGAACGGGGATACCACTGAAGCTTTCTTT	CAWNGDTTEAFF
TRBV6-1	NA	NA	TRBJ1-1	TGTGCCAGCCCCCACGGGGGGCTCCCGACTGAAGCTTTCTTT	CASPHGGLPTEAFF
TRBV5-1	NA	TRBD1	TRBJ2-2	TGCGCCAGCAGCTTGGGCAGGTTGACAGGGGTAAACACCGGGGAGCTGTTTTTT	CASSLGRLTGVNTGELFF
TRBV27	once	NA	TRBJ2-3	TGTGCCAGCAGTACACATATCACAGATACGCAGTATTTT	CASSTHITDTQYF
TRBV7-9	NA	TRBD2	TRBJ2-5	TGTGCCAGCAGCTCACCCGTATCCCCTTTGTCGGGGGGACAAGAGACCCAGTACTTC	CASSSPVSPLSGGQETQYF
TRBV19	NA	NA	TRBJ1-1	TGTGCCAGTAGTATAACGACAGGGAACACTGAAGCTTTCTTT	CASSITTGNTEAFF
TRBV9	NA	NA	TRBJ1-1	TGTGCCAGCAGCGTAGGAGGGGTGAACACTGAAGCTTTCTTT	CASSVGGVNTEAFF
TRBV7-8	once	TRBD1	TRBJ1-1	TGTGCCAGCAGCTCCCCCGGGACAGGGGTTGGGGAGCCTGAAGCTTTCTTT	CASSSPGTGVGEPEAFF
TRBV27	NA	NA	TRBJ1-2	TGTGCCAGCAGTTTAGGCGTTGGCTATGGCTACACCTTC	CASSLGVGYGYTF
TRBV27	NA	TRBD2	TRBJ2-1	TGTGCCAGCAGTTTACTAGCGGGAGAGCAGTTCTTC	CASSLLAGEQFF
TRBV7-9	NA	NA	TRBJ1-2	TGTGCCAGCAGCCAAATGGGCAGACATGCGGATGGCTACACCTTC	CASSQMGRHADGYTF
TRBV27	NA	NA	TRBJ1-2	TGTGCCAGCAGTTTACAGGGATCCTATGGCTACACCTTC	CASSLQGSYGYTF
TRBV7-2	NA	NA	TRBJ1-1	TGTGCCAGCAGTCTAGGGGGAATGAACACTGAAGCTTTCTTT	CASSLGGMNTEAFF
TRBV19	NA	NA	TRBJ1-1	TGTGCCAGTAGGGGGGATCACACTGAAGCTTTCTTT	CASRGDHTEAFF
TRBV6-6	NA	NA	TRBJ1-2	TGTGCCAGCAGTTACTGGACAGCCTATGGCTACACCTTC	CASSYWTAYGYTF
TRBV7-3	NA	TRBD1	TRBJ1-1	TGTGCCAGCAGCCCATCAGGGGGTTTGAACACTGAAGCTTTCTTT	CASSPSGGLNTEAFF
TRBV29-1	NA	NA	TRBJ2-1	TGCAGCGTTGAAAGGGGGGCCTCCTACAATGAGCAGTTCTTC	CSVERGASYNEQFF
TRBV15	NA	NA	TRBJ2-3	TGTGCCACCAGCGGAGGACTAAAGAGCACAGATACGCAGTATTTT	CATSGGLKSTDTQYF
TRBV9	NA	NA	TRBJ1-2	TGTGCCAGCAGCACCCACGACAGTGCCGTCGGGGGCTACACCTTC	CASSTHDSAVGGYTF
TRBV7-9	few	NA	TRBJ1-1	TGTGCCAGCAGCTTAGTAACAGAGTTGAACACTGAAGCTTTCTTT	CASSLVTELNTEAFF
TRBV5-4	NA	TRBD1	TRBJ2-3	TGTGCCAGCAATCCTGCGGGACAGGGGGCAGATACGCAGTATTTT	CASNPAGQGADTQYF
TRBV27	NA	NA	TRBJ2-7	TGTGCCAGCAGTTTGGGGGTATCCTCCTACGAGCAGTACTTC	CASSLGVSSYEQYF
TRBV6-6	once	NA	TRBJ2-2	TGTGCCAGCAGTTCCATTTCGACAGGGAACACCGGGGAGCTGTTTTTT	CASSSISTGNTGELFF
TRBV27	NA	NA	TRBJ1-1	TGTGCCAGCAGTTTTGGGGCAAGTGCTGAAGCTTTCTTT	CASSFGASAEAFF
TRBV9	NA	TRBD1	TRBJ2-7	TGTGCCAGCAGCCCCTGGGACAGTTTGACCTACGAGCAGTACTTC	CASSPWDSLTYEQYF
TRBV27	NA	NA	TRBJ1-1	TGTGCCAGCAGTTCAAACCAAAGGAACACTGAAGCTTTCTTT	CASSSNQRNTEAFF
TRBV2	NA	NA	TRBJ2-1	TGTGCCAGCAGGACAGACAATGAGCAGTTCTTC	CASRTDNEQFF
TRBV7-9	NA	NA	TRBJ1-1	TGTGCCAGCAGCTTAGAAGGAGGGGTGAACACTGAAGCTTTCTTT	CASSLEGGVNTEAFF
TRBV5-4	NA	NA	TRBJ2-1	TGTGCCAGCAGCTTTGAATACAATGAGCAGTTCTTC	CASSFEYNEQFF
TRBV27	NA	NA	TRBJ2-7	TGTGCCAGCAAACAAAAGTCACCAGTCTCCTACGAGCAGTACTTC	CASKQKSPVSYEQYF
TRBV5-4	NA	TRBD1	TRBJ2-7	TGTGCCAGCAGCGGGACAGGGGGTGACGAGCAGTACTTC	CASSGTGGDEQYF
TRBV28	NA	NA	TRBJ2-1	TGTGCCAGCAGTATACAGGTCTGGGATGAGCAGTTCTTC	CASSIQVWDEQFF
TRBV6-6	NA	TRBD2	TRBJ2-7	TGTGCCAGCAGCCCCCTAGCGGGAGGACTCTACGAGCAGTACTTC	CASSPLAGGLYEQYF
TRBV19	NA	TRBD1	TRBJ2-7	TGTGCCAGTAGTACGAGGCAGGGGGCCGCCTACGAGCAGTACTTC	CASSTRQGAAYEQYF
TRBV28	NA	TRBD2	TRBJ2-2	TGTGCCAGCAGTTTCTTAGCGGGAGCCGGGGAGCTGTTTTTT	CASSFLAGAGELFF
TRBV4-1	once	NA	TRBJ1-1	TGCGCCAGCAGCCAAGATGGGGGGAGCTTGGAAGCTTTCTTT	CASSQDGGSLEAFF
TRBV19	once	NA	TRBJ1-4	TGTGCCAGTAGTATCTTACTGGAGTATCCGGAAAAACTGTTTTTT	CASSILLEYPEKLFF
TRBV29-1	NA	NA	TRBJ2-7	TGCAGCGTCCCTTGGGGCACTGGTTACGAGCAGTACTTC	CSVPWGTGYEQYF
TRBV28	NA	TRBD1	TRBJ2-7	TGTGCCACTAGACAGGGGTCCACCTACGAGCAGTACTTC	CATRQGSTYEQYF
TRBV6-5	once	NA	TRBJ2-3	TGTGCCAGTGGGGCAGATACGCAGTATTTT	CASGADTQYF
TRBV2	NA	NA	TRBJ2-7	TGTGCCAGCAGTGCCTGGAGCTCCTACGAGCAGTACTTC	CASSAWSSYEQYF
TRBV7-2	NA	NA	TRBJ2-7	TGTGCCAGCAGCGAATACTACGAGCAGTACTTC	CASSEYYEQYF
TRBV27	NA	NA	TRBJ1-4	TGTGCCAGCAGTTTCTGGGGGACTAATGAAAAACTGTTTTTT	CASSFWGTNEKLFF
TRBV27	NA	NA	TRBJ2-7	TGTGCCAGCAGTTTTGGTCACGTGGGCGAGCAGTACTTC	CASSFGHVGEQYF